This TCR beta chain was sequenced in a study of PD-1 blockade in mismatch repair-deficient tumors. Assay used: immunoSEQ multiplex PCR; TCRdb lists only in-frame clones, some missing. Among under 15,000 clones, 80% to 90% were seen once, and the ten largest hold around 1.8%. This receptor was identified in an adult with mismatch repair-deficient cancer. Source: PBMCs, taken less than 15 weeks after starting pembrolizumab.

CDR3 loop: CASSPDQATDTQYF. DNA for the CDR3: TGTGCCAGCAGCCCCGACCAGGCCACAGATACGCAGTATTTT. The V call is TRBV5-4, the J call TRBJ2-3, with no clear D. Between the trimmed V and J ends, which lost 4 bases and 2 bases, there was a span of 11 bases. Germline loops: CDR1 SGHNT, CDR2 YYREEE (reference sequence). The CDR3 is 14 amino acids.